This T cell receptor (beta chain) was sequenced during a study of blood T cell repertoires in COVID-19. Study background: Acute and convalescent COVID-19 specimens originated in the United States, Italy and Spain. PBMCs, B-cell-depleted T cells, or T cells were the source of the cDNA or gDNA that made up the material.

Germline V lookup: CDR1 MNHEY, CDR2 SMNVEV (reference sequence). V lost 5 bases and J lost 3; bases outside the gene matches: 13. The length of the CDR3 is 17 residues. Methods used by the authors: It was from reference gene primer amplification that nucleated cell counts were estimated. TCRdb's table, derived via immunoSEQ multiplex PCR, lists solely in-frame clones and lacks some. The V and J calls and clone size were taken over from that table, and D and trimming were inferred from the DNA. The sample lists about 150,000 clones, roughly 79% seen once, with over 6.5% in the top ten. The J gene is TRBJ2-3, the V gene TRBV27; 8 bases fit TRBD1. This sequence was found in a man aged 50-60 years with active or convalescent COVID-19. The sequenced material came from peripheral blood. The CDR3 is CASSPNSRDRRTDTQYF. DNA of the CDR3: TGTGCCAGCAGTCCGAACTCCCGGGACAGGAGGACAGATACGCAGTATTTT.